The rows below give T cell receptor beta chains drawn from one sample of a study of blood T cells in healthy people across ages. TCRdb independently ran MiXCR on the 5' RACE reads; one entry per CDR3 protein. The sample yields roughly 1 million distinct CDR3 sequences, 20% to 25% seen once. The same data also contributed to another study, on T cells of mothers and their children.

Sequencing was done on a sample of blood. All receptors come from a girl aged 2-10 years in good health. Each CDR3 is given with its conserved first and last residue. Each record gives: D gene, clone size, J gene, V gene, CDR3 protein, CDR3 DNA. A D gene is named only where the DNA matches it firmly. Clone size is shown for a subset of rows, as once, few, many or a class of expanded clone.

D: .
size: .
J: TRBJ2-7
V: TRBV7-2
CDR3: CASSPRTDISYEQYF
DNA: TGTGCCAGCAGCCCCCGGACAGATATTTCCTACGAGCAGTACTTC

D: .
size: few
J: TRBJ2-5
V: TRBV29-1
CDR3: CSVGGPGGEARYF
DNA: TGCAGCGTTGGCGGACCAGGAGGGGAGGCTCGGTACTTC

D: .
size: .
J: TRBJ1-2
V: TRBV4-3
CDR3: CASSQDGKGDYYGYTF
DNA: TGCGCCAGCAGCCAAGATGGAAAGGGGGACTACTATGGCTACACCTTC

D: TRBD1
size: .
J: TRBJ1-2
V: TRBV28
CDR3: CASSHAGGEGYTF
DNA: TGTGCCAGCAGTCACGCAGGGGGAGAAGGCTACACCTTC

D: .
size: .
J: TRBJ2-5
V: TRBV12-5
CDR3: CASDSGWGSSRETQYF
DNA: TGTGCTAGTGACTCCGGGTGGGGCAGCAGCAGGGAGACCCAGTACTTC

D: .
size: few
J: TRBJ1-5
V: TRBV20-1
CDR3: CSATGDRQPQHF
DNA: TGCAGTGCTACAGGGGATCGCCAGCCCCAGCATTTT

D: .
size: .
J: TRBJ2-7
V: TRBV12-5
CDR3: CASVVDPTLYEQYF
DNA: TGTGCTAGTGTCGTGGACCCGACCCTCTACGAGCAGTACTTC

D: TRBD1
size: few
J: TRBJ2-1
V: TRBV29-1
CDR3: CSVDSGQFNEQFF
DNA: TGCAGCGTGGATTCGGGACAGTTCAATGAGCAGTTCTTC

D: .
size: .
J: TRBJ1-1
V: TRBV29-1
CDR3: CSVRGSNTEAFF
DNA: TGCAGCGTTCGGGGCTCGAACACTGAAGCTTTCTTT

D: .
size: .
J: TRBJ2-3
V: TRBV4-2
CDR3: CASSQEAVSPRDTQYF
DNA: TGTGCCAGCAGCCAAGAGGCCGTTAGTCCAAGGGATACGCAGTATTTT

D: .
size: .
J: TRBJ2-3
V: TRBV3-1
CDR3: CASSQVGGTSSTDTQYF
DNA: TGTGCCAGCAGCCAAGTTGGGGGGACCTCCAGCACAGATACGCAGTATTTT

D: .
size: few
J: TRBJ2-7
V: TRBV5-1
CDR3: CASSPEGAYEQYF
DNA: TGCGCCAGCAGCCCCGAAGGCGCCTACGAGCAGTACTTC

D: .
size: few
J: TRBJ1-4
V: TRBV12-3/TRBV12-4
CDR3: CASSLVGPFEKLFF
DNA: TGTGCCAGCAGTTTAGTAGGACCTTTTGAAAAACTGTTTTTT

D: .
size: .
J: TRBJ2-3
V: TRBV13
CDR3: CASSSIRIIPPDTQYF
DNA: TGTGCCAGCAGCTCGATCAGGATAATCCCTCCAGATACGCAGTATTTT

D: TRBD2
size: .
J: TRBJ2-5
V: TRBV19
CDR3: CASSMEGLAGYKETQYF
DNA: TGTGCCAGTAGTATGGAAGGACTAGCGGGTTATAAGGAGACCCAGTACTTC

D: .
size: few
J: TRBJ1-2
V: TRBV6-5
CDR3: CASSYSGGDYGYTF
DNA: TGTGCCAGCAGTTACTCCGGGGGAGACTATGGCTACACCTTC

D: TRBD2
size: .
J: TRBJ2-1
V: TRBV24-1
CDR3: CATSDRTSESNNEQFF
DNA: TGTGCCACCAGTGATCGCACTAGCGAGAGTAACAATGAGCAGTTCTTC

D: TRBD2
size: .
J: TRBJ2-2
V: TRBV12-5
CDR3: CASGLYGGNTGELFF
DNA: TGTGCTAGTGGTTTGTACGGGGGGAACACCGGAGAGCTGTTTTTT

D: TRBD1
size: .
J: TRBJ1-1
V: TRBV6-2/TRBV6-3
CDR3: CASSDRQGSTEAFF
DNA: TGTGCCAGCAGTGATCGACAGGGGAGCACTGAAGCTTTCTTT

D: .
size: .
J: TRBJ2-5
V: TRBV7-2
CDR3: CASSLTRQGAQYF
DNA: TGTGCCAGCAGCTTAACGAGACAAGGGGCCCAGTACTTC

D: .
size: .
J: TRBJ1-1
V: TRBV27
CDR3: CASSPVQNTEAFF
DNA: TGTGCCAGCAGTCCCGTCCAGAACACTGAAGCTTTCTTT

D: .
size: .
J: TRBJ2-7
V: TRBV7-9
CDR3: CASSYFRDEQYF
DNA: TGTGCCAGCAGCTACTTTAGGGACGAGCAGTACTTC

D: .
size: few
J: TRBJ1-2
V: TRBV29-1
CDR3: CSAPGPEEGYTF
DNA: TGCAGCGCACCGGGGCCCGAGGAAGGCTACACCTTC

D: TRBD2
size: .
J: TRBJ2-4
V: TRBV24-1
CDR3: CATSDRASGGNIQYF
DNA: TGTGCCACCAGTGATCGGGCTAGCGGGGGCAACATTCAGTACTTC

D: .
size: .
J: TRBJ2-4
V: TRBV6-2/TRBV6-3
CDR3: CASSPFDLGAKNIQYF
DNA: TGTGCCAGCAGTCCTTTTGATTTGGGAGCCAAAAACATTCAGTACTTC

D: .
size: few
J: TRBJ1-5
V: TRBV6-5
CDR3: CASSYGGSHQPQHF
DNA: TGTGCCAGCAGTTACGGGGGTTCCCATCAGCCCCAGCATTTT

D: .
size: .
J: TRBJ1-4
V: TRBV7-9
CDR3: CASSSPGVWEKLFF
DNA: TGTGCCAGCAGCTCCCCAGGGGTCTGGGAAAAACTGTTTTTT

D: .
size: .
J: TRBJ1-1
V: TRBV3-1
CDR3: CASSLSAGTEAFF
DNA: TGTGCCAGCAGCCTCAGCGCGGGCACTGAAGCTTTCTTT

D: .
size: .
J: TRBJ2-3
V: TRBV7-9
CDR3: CASSRLGTTDTQYF
DNA: TGTGCCAGCAGCCGTCTGGGAACGACAGATACGCAGTATTTT

D: .
size: few
J: TRBJ2-1
V: TRBV3-1
CDR3: CASSQGPDNVDEQFF
DNA: TGTGCCAGCAGCCAGGGACCAGATAACGTGGATGAGCAGTTCTTC

D: .
size: .
J: TRBJ1-1
V: TRBV11-2
CDR3: CASSFGTRTGEAFF
DNA: TGTGCCAGCAGCTTTGGTACTAGAACAGGTGAAGCTTTCTTT

D: .
size: .
J: TRBJ2-7
V: TRBV5-4
CDR3: CASHTDRTYEQYF
DNA: TGTGCCAGCCACACGGACAGAACCTACGAGCAGTACTTC

D: .
size: .
J: TRBJ2-4
V: TRBV29-1
CDR3: CSVKEGNIQYF
DNA: TGCAGCGTGAAGGAGGGAAACATTCAGTACTTC

D: .
size: .
J: TRBJ1-2
V: TRBV2
CDR3: CTSRRVNRDGYTF
DNA: TGTACCAGCAGGCGGGTCAACCGGGATGGCTACACCTTC

D: .
size: once
J: TRBJ2-1
V: TRBV9
CDR3: CASSPQLASLNEQFF
DNA: TGTGCCAGCAGCCCCCAGCTAGCGAGTCTCAATGAGCAGTTCTTC

D: TRBD2
size: .
J: TRBJ2-3
V: TRBV20-1
CDR3: CSARVWLAGETDTQYF
DNA: TGCAGTGCCAGAGTCTGGCTAGCGGGAGAAACAGATACGCAGTATTTT

D: .
size: .
J: TRBJ2-7
V: TRBV24-1
CDR3: CATSVGSEQYF
DNA: TGTGCCACCAGTGTAGGGAGCGAGCAGTACTTC

D: .
size: .
J: TRBJ2-1
V: TRBV28
CDR3: CASRRASYNEQFF
DNA: TGTGCCAGCAGGCGGGCTAGCTACAATGAGCAGTTCTTC

D: TRBD2
size: few
J: TRBJ2-1
V: TRBV6-2/TRBV6-3
CDR3: CASSLAGGLHEQFF
DNA: TGTGCCAGCAGTTTAGCGGGAGGGCTCCATGAGCAGTTCTTC